The present T cell receptor (beta chain) was sequenced within a study of lung T cells in sarcoidosis with Löfgren's syndrome. Study context: Analyses focused on Löfgren's syndrome patients.

Broader study findings: Shared TRAV12-1 and TRBV2 CDR3 motifs across Löfgren's syndrome patients reportedly suggested public CD4+ TCRs. Sarcoidosis antigen recognition was only suggested, antigen unidentified.

Trimming took 3 bases from V and 4 from J, leaving 9 bases between them. This CDR3 has 13 residues. Looked up from germline, CDR1 is SSHAT and CDR2 is FNYEAQ (reference sequence). TCRdb independently ran MiXCR on the reads; one entry per CDR3 protein. The table includes roughly 1,800 distinct CDR3 sequences, 25% to 30% detected once. In its sample, this clonotype is large. Its target is unknown. The chain joins TRBV7-7 to TRBJ2-5, with D perhaps being TRBD1 or TRBD2 (5 bases each). This TCR derives from a human donor with sarcoidosis (Löfgren's syndrome or another form), or a control subject (not recorded which). The sample taken for sequencing was CD4+ T cells from bronchoalveolar lavage. Here the CDR3 reads CASSFGTGETQYF. The CDR3 DNA sequence: TGTGCCAGCAGCTTTGGGACGGGAGAGACCCAGTACTTC.